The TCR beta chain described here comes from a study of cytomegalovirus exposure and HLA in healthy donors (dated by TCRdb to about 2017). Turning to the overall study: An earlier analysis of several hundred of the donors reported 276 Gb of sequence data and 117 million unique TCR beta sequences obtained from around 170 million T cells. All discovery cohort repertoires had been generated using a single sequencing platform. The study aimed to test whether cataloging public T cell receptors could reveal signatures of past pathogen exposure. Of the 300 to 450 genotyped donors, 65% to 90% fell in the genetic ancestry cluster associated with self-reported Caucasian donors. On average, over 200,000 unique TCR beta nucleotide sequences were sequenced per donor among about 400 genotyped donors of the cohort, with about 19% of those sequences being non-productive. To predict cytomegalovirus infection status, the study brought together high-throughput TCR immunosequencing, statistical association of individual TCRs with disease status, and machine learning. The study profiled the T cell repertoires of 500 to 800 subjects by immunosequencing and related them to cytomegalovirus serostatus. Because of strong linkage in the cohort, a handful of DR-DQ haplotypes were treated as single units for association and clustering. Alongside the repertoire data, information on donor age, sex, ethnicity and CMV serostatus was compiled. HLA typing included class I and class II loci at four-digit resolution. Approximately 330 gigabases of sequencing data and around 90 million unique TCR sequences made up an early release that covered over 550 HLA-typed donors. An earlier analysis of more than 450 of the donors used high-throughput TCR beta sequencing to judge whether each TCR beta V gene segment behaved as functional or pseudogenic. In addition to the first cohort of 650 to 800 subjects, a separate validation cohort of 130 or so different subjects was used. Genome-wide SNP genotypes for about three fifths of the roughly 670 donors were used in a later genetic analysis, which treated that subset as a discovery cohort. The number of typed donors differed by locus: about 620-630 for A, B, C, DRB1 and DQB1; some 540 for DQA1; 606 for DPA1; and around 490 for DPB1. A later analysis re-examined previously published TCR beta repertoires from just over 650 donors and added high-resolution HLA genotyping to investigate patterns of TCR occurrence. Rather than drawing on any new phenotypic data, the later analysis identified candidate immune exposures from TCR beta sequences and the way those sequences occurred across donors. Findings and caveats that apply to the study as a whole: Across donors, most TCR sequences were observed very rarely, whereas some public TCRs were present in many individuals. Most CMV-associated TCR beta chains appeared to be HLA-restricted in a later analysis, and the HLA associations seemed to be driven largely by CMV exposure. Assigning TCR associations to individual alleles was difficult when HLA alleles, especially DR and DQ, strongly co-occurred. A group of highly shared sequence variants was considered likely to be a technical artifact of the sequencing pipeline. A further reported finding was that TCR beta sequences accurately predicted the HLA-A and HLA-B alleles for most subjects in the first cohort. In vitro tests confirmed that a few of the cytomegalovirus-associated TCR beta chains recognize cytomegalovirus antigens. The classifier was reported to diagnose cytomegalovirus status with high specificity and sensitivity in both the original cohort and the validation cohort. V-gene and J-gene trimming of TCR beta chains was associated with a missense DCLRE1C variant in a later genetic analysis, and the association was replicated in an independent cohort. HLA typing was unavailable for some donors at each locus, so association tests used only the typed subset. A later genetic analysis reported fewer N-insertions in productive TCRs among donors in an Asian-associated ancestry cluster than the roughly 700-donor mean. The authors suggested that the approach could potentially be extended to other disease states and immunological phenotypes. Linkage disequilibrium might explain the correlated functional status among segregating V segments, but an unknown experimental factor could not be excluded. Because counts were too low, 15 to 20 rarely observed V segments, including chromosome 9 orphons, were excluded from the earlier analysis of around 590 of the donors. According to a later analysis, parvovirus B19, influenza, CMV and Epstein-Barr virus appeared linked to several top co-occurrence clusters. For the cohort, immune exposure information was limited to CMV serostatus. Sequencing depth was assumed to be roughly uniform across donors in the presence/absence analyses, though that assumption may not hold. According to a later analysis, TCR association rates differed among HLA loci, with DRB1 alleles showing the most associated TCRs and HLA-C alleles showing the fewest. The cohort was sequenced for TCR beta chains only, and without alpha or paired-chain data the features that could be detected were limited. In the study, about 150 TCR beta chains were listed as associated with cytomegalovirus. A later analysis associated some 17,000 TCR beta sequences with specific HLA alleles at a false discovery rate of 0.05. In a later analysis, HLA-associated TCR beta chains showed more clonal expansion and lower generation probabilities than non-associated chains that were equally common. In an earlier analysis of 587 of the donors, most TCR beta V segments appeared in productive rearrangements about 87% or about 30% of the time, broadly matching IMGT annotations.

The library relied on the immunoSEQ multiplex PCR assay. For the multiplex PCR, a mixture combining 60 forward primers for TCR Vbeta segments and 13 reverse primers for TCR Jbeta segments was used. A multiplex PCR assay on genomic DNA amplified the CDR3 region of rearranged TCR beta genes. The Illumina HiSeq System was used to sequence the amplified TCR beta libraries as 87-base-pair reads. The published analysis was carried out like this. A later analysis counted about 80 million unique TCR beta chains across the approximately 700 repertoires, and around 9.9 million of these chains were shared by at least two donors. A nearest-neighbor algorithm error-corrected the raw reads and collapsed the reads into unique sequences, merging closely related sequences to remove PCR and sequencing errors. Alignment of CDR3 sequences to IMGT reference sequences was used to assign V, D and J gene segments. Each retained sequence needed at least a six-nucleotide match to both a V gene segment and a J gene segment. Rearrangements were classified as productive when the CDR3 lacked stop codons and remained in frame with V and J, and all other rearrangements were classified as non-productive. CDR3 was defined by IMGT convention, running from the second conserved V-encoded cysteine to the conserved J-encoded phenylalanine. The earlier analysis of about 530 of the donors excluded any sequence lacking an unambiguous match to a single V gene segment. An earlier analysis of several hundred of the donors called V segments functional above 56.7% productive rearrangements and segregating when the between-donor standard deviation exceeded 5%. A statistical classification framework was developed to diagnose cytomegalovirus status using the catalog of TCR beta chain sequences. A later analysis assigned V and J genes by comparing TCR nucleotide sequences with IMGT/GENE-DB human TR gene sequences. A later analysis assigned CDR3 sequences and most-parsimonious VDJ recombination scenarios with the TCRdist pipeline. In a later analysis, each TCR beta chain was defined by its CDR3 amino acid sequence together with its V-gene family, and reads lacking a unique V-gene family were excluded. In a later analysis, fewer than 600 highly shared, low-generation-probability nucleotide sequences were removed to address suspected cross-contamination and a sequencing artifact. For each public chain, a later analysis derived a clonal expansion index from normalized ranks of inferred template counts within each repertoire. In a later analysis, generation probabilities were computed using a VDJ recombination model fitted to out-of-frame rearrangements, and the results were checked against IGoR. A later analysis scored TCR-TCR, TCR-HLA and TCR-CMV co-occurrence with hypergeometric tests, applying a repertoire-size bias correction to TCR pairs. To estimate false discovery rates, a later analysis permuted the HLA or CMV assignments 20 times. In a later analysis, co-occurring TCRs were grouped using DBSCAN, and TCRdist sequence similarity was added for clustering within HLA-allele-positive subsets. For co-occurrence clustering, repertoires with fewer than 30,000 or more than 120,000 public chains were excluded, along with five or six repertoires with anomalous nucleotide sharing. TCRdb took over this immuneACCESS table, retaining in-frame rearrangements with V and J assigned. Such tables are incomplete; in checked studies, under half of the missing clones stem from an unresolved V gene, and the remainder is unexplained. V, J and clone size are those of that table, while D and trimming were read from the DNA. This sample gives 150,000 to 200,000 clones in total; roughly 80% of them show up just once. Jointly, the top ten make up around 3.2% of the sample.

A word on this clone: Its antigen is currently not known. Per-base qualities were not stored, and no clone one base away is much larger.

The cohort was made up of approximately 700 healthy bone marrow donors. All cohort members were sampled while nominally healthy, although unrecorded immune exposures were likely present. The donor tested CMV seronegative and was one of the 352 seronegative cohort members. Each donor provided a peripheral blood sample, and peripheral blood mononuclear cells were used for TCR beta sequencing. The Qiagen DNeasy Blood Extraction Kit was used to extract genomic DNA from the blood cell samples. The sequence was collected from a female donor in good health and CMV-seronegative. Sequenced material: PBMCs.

The CDR3 amino acid sequence is: CASRLVGGSGANVLTF. The nucleotide sequence reads TGTGCAAGTCGCTTAGTAGGAGGTTCTGGGGCCAACGTCCTGACTTTC. The sequence joins TRBV12-2 to TRBJ2-6; TRBD2, the table's D call, was not compared with the DNA. TRBV12-2 is classified as a pseudogene. The CDR3 runs 16 residues from the cysteine to the phenylalanine. Kept here is only the CDR3 DNA, which spans 48 bases and is read in frame from base 1.